This T cell receptor (beta chain) derives from a study of STAT5B mutations in CD4+ large granular lymphocyte leukemia (dated by TCRdb to about 2022). About the full investigation: Among the healthy controls, the CDR3 'QG' motif was associated with a particular HLA allele. The study compared the TCRbeta repertoires of patients with CD4+ T-cell large granular lymphocyte leukemia against the TCRbeta repertoires of healthy blood donors. Flow cytometry performed on FACSCanto II or FACSVerse showed that the purified fractions had more than 95% purity among lymphocytes. General findings and caveats noted by the study authors: Data were not HLA-matched; higher clonality in CD4+ versus CD8+ T-LGLL could reflect the relatively small sample size. TRBV06-family usage was enriched among the top patient clones (8/27) compared with healthy controls (2/35). Main leukemic clonotypes were private to each patient, although less than 30% of the main leukemic clonotypes were found at low frequency in the non-leukemic repertoires of other patients. Compared with healthy CD4+ repertoires, CD4-sorted patient repertoires appeared more clonal, and this difference remained even after the putative leukemic clones were removed.

Buffy coats from some 35 blood donors, supplied by the Finnish Red Cross blood service, were used as healthy controls. All TCR-sequenced material derived from peripheral blood: patient blood samples and healthy donor buffy coats. Peripheral blood mononuclear cells were isolated by Ficoll-Hypaque gradient centrifugation. CD4+ cells were magnetically purified from the buffy coats of healthy controls. The Gentra Puregene Cell and Tissue kit was used for genomic DNA extraction, and quantification was performed on a Qubit 2.0 fluorometer. The V end loses 2 bases and the J end loses 4 bases, and a stretch of 11 bases separates them. The CDR3 has 14 amino acids, counting the end cysteine and phenylalanine. Just CDR3 DNA is preserved here, 42 bases in frame from base 1. As encoded in the germline V gene, CDR1 is MDHEN while CDR2 is SYDVKM. With respect to this clone: Its cognate antigen has yet to be identified. No much larger clone is present one base from it, and per-base qualities are unavailable.

The immunoSEQ assay at survey resolution was used to sequence TCRbeta rearrangements from genomic DNA. Per the authors' processing: In the TCR sequencing data, the lowest productive clonotype frequency that could be detected was 2.59 x 10-5. Only productive TCRbeta rearrangements, meaning sequences that were complete and in-frame, were kept for the analyses. The clonality of each sample was calculated as Simpson clonality in the immunoSEQ Analyzer version 3.0. Clones were binned by frequency as very rare, small, medium, large (1-20%) or hyperexpanded (>20%). OLGA 1.2.3 estimated generation probabilities, VDJtools produced V-gene circos plots, VDJdb was queried for specificities, and GLIPH identified CDR3 motifs. TCRdb took this table from immuneACCESS and kept in-frame rearrangements with V and J called. Such tables lack part of the clones; where checked against another copy, unresolved V genes explain under half of the gap, and the rest is unexplained. The V and J calls and clone size were taken over from that table, and D and trimming were inferred from the DNA. A total of approximately 49,000 clones appear in this sample, about three quarters of them only once. The ten top clones hold 1.5% to 1.7% of the sample.

Material for sequencing was CD4+ T cells from blood buffy coats. This chain is built from TRBV28 and TRBJ1-2; possibly the D gene is TRBD1, per 5 matching bases. The clonotype originates from a human donor in good health. The DNA sequence is as follows: TGTGCCAGCAGTTTAGCCCCAGGGATCTATGGCTACACCTTC. Its translation is CASSLAPGIYGYTF.